The entry below gives a single T cell receptor (beta chain) sequence along with its context. Its matching antigen is unknown. V gave up 0 bases and J gave up 4 bases, with 10 bases separating them. Germline assignment: CDR1 LNHDA and CDR2 SQIVND (reference sequence). There are 15 residues in the CDR3. It was healthy bone marrow donors who served as donors. 13 Jbeta primers and 60 Vbeta primers were used for the PCR. The assay was immunoSEQ multiplex PCR, and TCRdb's table has in-frame clones only and misses some. Of 150,000 to 200,000 clones in the sample, roughly four fifths were seen once. This sample stems from a study of cytomegalovirus exposure and HLA in healthy donors. Study-wide results and limits: Among the sequence variants, a highly shared cluster was likely an artifact of sequencing. The authors enumerated over 150 TCR beta chains as linked to cytomegalovirus.

The sequence came from a man between 50 and 59 years old in good health and CMV-seropositive. The sequenced sample consisted of PBMCs. The V call is TRBV19, the J call TRBJ2-1; no clear D gene. As DNA, the CDR3 is TGTGCCAGTAGTATAGAGTCCTTCTATTACAATGAGCAGTTCTTC. This translates into CASSIESFYYNEQFF.